The 8 T cell receptor beta chains given below trace back to one sample, sequenced in a study of T-cell reconstitution after alpha-beta-depleted transplantation in children. Preparation of the TCRbeta library used unique molecular identifiers. TCRdb fed the PCR reads into MiXCR, producing one record per CDR3 protein. This table holds about 580,000 distinct CDR3 sequences, 20% to 25% found once. The specimen comprised PBMCs, mostly from graft donor cells, sampled 360 days after TCRalphabeta/CD19-depleted stem cell transplant. These receptors were obtained from a boy younger than two who had a stem cell transplant for acute myeloid leukemia, so the T cells may come from the graft donor.

The rearrangement uses TRBV5-6 and TRBJ2-2; D is perhaps TRBD1 (5 bases). Germline lookup yields CDR1 SGHDT and CDR2 YYEEEE. This CDR3 has 16 amino acids. Trimming took off 2 bases at V and 3 bases at J, with 14 bases between the two ends. The CDR3 protein is CASSFPGLSDTGELFF. The CDR3 coding sequence is TGTGCCAGCAGCTTCCCAGGGTTAAGTGACACCGGGGAGCTGTTTTTT.

The table lists this clonotype with many counts. This chain joins TRBV27 and TRBJ2-1; maybe TRBD1 (6 bases). CDR3 length: 13 residues. Per the germline V gene, CDR1 is MNHEY and CDR2 is SMNVEV (reference sequence). Trimming left V 2 bases short and J 6 bases short, with 8 bases between. The CDR3: CASSLGGSNEQFF. The CDR3 DNA follows: TGTGCCAGCAGTTTAGGGGGCAGCAATGAGCAGTTCTTC.

This clonotype was seen at least ten times. This chain connects TRBV6-5 to TRBJ2-4, with D unresolved. V was shortened by 2 bases and J by 1 base, with 6 bases between the two germline ends. Germline lookup yields CDR1 MNHEY and CDR2 SVGAGI. The CDR3 is made up of 14 amino acids. As DNA, the CDR3 is TGTGCCAGCAGTTACGATGGGGCCAAAAACATTCAGTACTTC. Protein product: CASSYDGAKNIQYF.

This clonotype was observed many times. The rearrangement joins TRBV28 to TRBJ2-1; TRBD1 or TRBD2 may be the D gene (6 bases each). This CDR3 comprises 16 residues. Trimming pared 5 bases from V and 7 bases from J, leaving 21 bases between. Germline V gene sequence: CDR1 MDHEN, CDR2 SYDVKM. The CDR3 is CASSLLPWGARNEQFF. CDR3 coding DNA: TGTGCCAGCAGTCTCCTTCCTTGGGGGGCCCGTAATGAGCAGTTCTTC.

The V gene is TRBV15, the J gene TRBJ1-2, with no clear D. Trimming pared 6 bases from V and 4 bases from J, leaving 9 bases between. The CDR3 is 12 amino acids. CDR1 LNHNV and CDR2 YYDKDF come from the germline V gene (reference sequence). The CDR3 coding sequence is TGTGCCACCAGTCCGGCGGGCTATGGCTACACCTTC. Protein sequence: CATSPAGYGYTF.

This clonotype has a count of ten or more. CDR3 in amino acids: CASSWDYGNQPQHF. CDR3 bases: TGTGCCAGCAGTTGGGATTATGGCAATCAGCCCCAGCATTTT. The chain joins TRBV7-8 to TRBJ1-5, with D hard to call. V was clipped by 6 bases and J by 2 bases, with 11 bases between them. Germline assignment: CDR1 SGHVS and CDR2 FQNEAQ. CDR3 length: 14 residues. Using reference TRBV7-8 and TRBJ1-5 for the parts outside the CDR3, the full variable domain is GAGVSQSPRYKVAKRGQDVALRCDPISGHVSLFWYQQALGQGPEFLTYFQNEAQLDKSGLPSDRFFAERPEGSVSTLKIQRTQQEDSAVYLCASSWDYGNQPQHFGDGTRLSIL.

This chain links TRBV28 with TRBJ1-1, with D maybe TRBD1 (6 bases). CDR1 and CDR2 from the germline V gene are MDHEN and SYDVKM. V lost 3 bases, J lost 4 bases, and 15 bases lay in between. This CDR3 contains 15 residues. CDR3 residues: CASSLTRTAGTEAFF. CDR3 sequence (DNA): TGTGCCAGCAGTTTGACCCGGACAGCGGGCACTGAAGCTTTCTTT.

This clonotype was counted ten times or more. This chain joins TRBV4-3 and TRBJ2-6; D perhaps matches TRBD1 (5 bases). This CDR3 is built from 19 residues. V lost 1 base, J lost 1 base, and 17 bases lay in between. The germline V gene has CDR1 LGHNA and CDR2 YSLEER. This chain's CDR3 is CASSQVLTGSKSGANVLTF. CDR3 in DNA: TGCGCCAGCAGCCAAGTGCTCACAGGCTCCAAGTCTGGGGCCAACGTCCTGACTTTC.